The clone carrying this T cell receptor (beta chain) was seen more than once but under ten times. The antigen is not known. The sample is drawn from a study of breast tumors, draining lymph nodes, adjacent tissues. Study conclusions and caveats: Tumor repertoires ranked between lymph nodes and nontumor tissue in diversity, with V and J gene preferences.

Breast cancer patients provided tissue from their axillary draining lymph nodes. Germline V gene sequence: CDR1 SGHNT, CDR2 YYREEE (reference sequence). CDR3 length: 15 residues. Unmatched junction bases numbered 9, after V lost 4 bases and J lost 4 bases. TCRdb re-analysed the multiplex PCR reads in MiXCR, keeping a single row per CDR3 protein. The repertoire holds some 83,000 distinct CDR3 sequences, with roughly 19% as singletons. Sequenced: axillary lymph node tissue. This sequence was found in a female donor with breast cancer. Some clones in this sample may be carry-over from other donors' samples. This chain joins TRBV5-4 and TRBJ2-5; TRBD2 agrees at 8 bases. CDR3 amino acids: CASSTGLDVVETQYF. CDR3 nucleotide sequence: TGTGCCAGCAGCACGGGACTAGACGTGGTAGAGACCCAGTACTTC.